This T cell receptor (beta chain) comes out of a study of T cells in women clearing cervical HPV infection. Study-wide context: Case blood was drawn when the lesion was first found; control blood after infection became undetectable. Study-wide results and limits: Richness differences could reflect unmeasured T-cell content per sample. TRBV6-7 relative abundance averaged approximately 0.1% in cases and about 0.15% in controls. It is unknown whether associations predate infection; no effector/memory or HPV-specific sorting.

For this clone: Antigen specificity is unknown. The CDR3 end is not reached by the read, which stops 3 residues before it; the germline J gene fills it in.

This CDR3 region has 12 residues. The V and J ends lost 6 bases and 4 bases respectively, with 10 bases between them. The germline V gene has CDR1 DFQATT and CDR2 SNEGSKA (reference sequence). Repertoires were generated with immunoSEQ multiplex PCR, while TCRdb's copy carries only in-frame clones and drops some. This repertoire includes 20,000 to 25,000 clones. The genes are TRBV20-1 and TRBJ2-1; D is undetermined. This receptor was obtained from a woman aged 18-70 years with a cervical HPV16 infection that either progressed to CIN3+ or cleared (not recorded which). The specimen was blood buffy coat. Here the CDR3 reads CSAPRGYNEQFF. The sequenced part of the CDR3 DNA is TGCAGTGCCCCCCGCGGTTACAATGAG.